This T cell receptor (beta chain) is drawn from a study of blood T cell repertoires in COVID-19. Study-wide context: From the United States, Italy and Spain came samples of acute and convalescent COVID-19.

This clone was seen more than once but under ten times. CDR1 is SGHTA and CDR2 is FQGNSA in the germline V gene. Germline trimming cut 3 bases from V and 3 bases from J; bases unmatched to any gene: 4. The length of the CDR3 is 14 residues. Per the original data handling: Cell counts per sample came from amplifying reference gene primers. Clones were sequenced by immunoSEQ multiplex PCR, and TCRdb holds only the in-frame ones, with some missing. The DNA gave D and trimming, while V, J and clone size come from that table. The repertoire holds 250,000 to 300,000 clones, about nine tenths seen once, with roughly 10% in the top ten.

The V gene is TRBV7-2, the J gene TRBJ2-7, with 8 bases matching TRBD2. The specimen sequenced was peripheral blood. This TCR was recovered from a woman under 40 with COVID-19, enrolled during active disease. The CDR3 nucleotides read TGTGCCAGCAGCTTCAAGCGGGAGTACTACGAGCAGTACTTC. It codes for CASSFKREYYEQYF.